The 23 T cell receptor beta chains in this list originate from one sample, sequenced in a study of vaccination and CD4 T cells after COVID-19. Researchers used the Oncomine TCR Beta short-read assay to sequence DNA from cultured CD4+ T cells. A single record per CDR3 protein comes from TCRdb applying MiXCR to the PCR reads. The table records fewer than 9,000 distinct CDR3 sequences, 73% of them present only once. Their target antigens are unknown. Treatment given: roughly ten-day PBMC culture with coronavirus spike peptide pools or control peptides (ViraFEST assay). Specimen: CD4+ T cells from blood, cultured in vitro. The receptor set was obtained from a human donor who had recovered from COVID-19.

The gene calls are TRBV11-2 and TRBJ2-3, with D hard to call. Trimming left V 0 bases short and J 6 bases short, with 4 bases between. The CDR3 loop spans 12 amino acids. Germline V gene data show CDR1 as SGHAT and CDR2 as FQNNGV. The DNA for the CDR3 is TGTGCCAGCAGCTTAGATCGGGATACGCAGTATTTT. It codes for CASSLDRDTQYF.

V and J are TRBV20-1 and TRBJ2-3; 15 nucleotides align to TRBD2. V was pared by 1 base and J by 2 bases, with 7 bases of the junction left unmatched. There are 18 residues in the CDR3. Germline CDR1 is DFQATT and CDR2 is SNEGSKA (reference sequence). CDR3 sequence reads: CSARAWTSGGVFTDTQYF. CDR3 DNA sequence: TGCAGTGCTAGAGCTTGGACTAGCGGGGGGGTATTCACAGATACGCAGTATTTT.

The V gene is TRBV20-1, the J gene TRBJ2-7; D is ambiguous. Looked up from germline, CDR1 is DFQATT and CDR2 is SNEGSKA (reference sequence). The CDR3 covers 12 residues. V lost 4 bases and J lost 4, with 11 bases in between. CDR3 bases: TGCAGTGCTACCGTAGGAGCATACGAGCAGTACTTC. It is translated as CSATVGAYEQYF.

In its sample, this clonotype was seen once. The CDR3 here is CASRGPGRPMNTEAFF. CDR3 sequence (DNA): TGTGCCAGCAGGGGGCCTGGGAGGCCTATGAACACTGAAGCTTTCTTT. The chain combines TRBV6-1 with TRBJ1-1; perhaps TRBD1 as D (5 bases). CDR1 and CDR2 (germline): MNHNS, SASEGT. The CDR3 runs 16 residues. V lost 6 bases and J 0 bases, leaving 17 bases between the germline ends.

This clonotype was detected once. The chain combines TRBV7-2 with TRBJ2-4; D gene uncertain. CDR1 and CDR2 (germline): SGHTA, FQGNSA. V was trimmed by 2 bases and J by 9 bases, leaving 11 bases between them. The CDR3 has 13 residues. CDR3 DNA: TGTGCCAGCAGCTTACCACCAAGTAGCATTCAGTACTTC. Residues: CASSLPPSSIQYF.

As for this clonotype: Germline is not matched at one junction end, which may reflect a read error. The chain recombines TRBV7-4 with TRBJ1-1; 7 nucleotides agree with TRBD1. The CDR3 runs 14 residues. Germline assignment: CDR1 SGHVT and CDR2 SQSDAQ. The CDR3: CASSHRQGLAEAFF. The CDR3 DNA follows: TGCGCCAGCAGCCACAGACAGGGCCTAGCTGAAGCTTTCTTT.

The J gene is TRBJ2-7, the V gene TRBV15; tentative D call: TRBD1 (7 bases). Trimming cost V 0 bases and J 9 bases, with 15 bases left between them. This CDR3 is built from 14 residues. Germline V gene data show CDR1 as LNHNV and CDR2 as YYDKDF (reference sequence). This CDR3 reads CATSRDLEGAGQYF. CDR3 bases: TGTGCCACCAGCAGAGATCTGGAGGGGGCGGGGCAGTACTTC. Supplemented by reference TRBV15 and TRBJ2-7, the full variable domain reads DAMVIQNPRYQVTQFGKPVTLSCSQTLNHNVMYWYQQKSSQAPKLLFHYYDKDFNNEADTPDNFQSRRPNTSFCFLDIRSPGLGDTAMYLCATSRDLEGAGQYFGPGTRLTVT.

In regard to this clonotype: A clone one base away is much larger, so this may be a read error. The chain uses TRBV20-1 and TRBJ1-1; the D is unclear. V gave up 5 bases and J gave up 3 bases, with 10 bases separating them. Germline V gives CDR1 DFQATT, CDR2 SNEGSKA (reference sequence). CDR3 length equals 12 residues. This CDR3 is CSAEDGDTEAFF. As DNA, the CDR3 is TGCAGTGCTGAGGACGGGGACACTGAAGCTTTCTTT.

This chain links TRBV18 with TRBJ1-4; 9 nucleotides align to TRBD1. After removal of 4 bases from V and 2 bases from J, the junction contained 2 bases not matched to a gene. Germline lookup yields CDR1 KGHSH and CDR2 LQKENI. This CDR3 region has 15 residues. The DNA for the CDR3 is TGTGCCAGCTCACGACAGGGGGGGACTAATGAAAAACTGTTTTTT. This gives the protein CASSRQGGTNEKLFF.

The rearrangement uses TRBV20-1 and TRBJ1-5; D might be TRBD1 (6 bases). This CDR3 has 13 amino acids. The V gene's germline CDR1 is DFQATT and CDR2 SNEGSKA (reference sequence). The ends were cut back, 4 bases at V and 4 bases at J, with 11 bases in the middle. The CDR3 spells CSAMVRGNQPQHF. Here the CDR3 DNA reads TGCAGTGCTATGGTAAGGGGGAATCAGCCCCAGCATTTT.

The chain uses TRBV7-2 and TRBJ2-2; tentatively, D is TRBD1 (6 bases). V was clipped by 1 base and J by 9 bases, with 15 bases between them. The CDR3 consists of 15 residues. The germline V gene has CDR1 SGHTA and CDR2 FQGNSA. As DNA, the CDR3 is TGTGCCAGCAGCTTAGTGAGCCCCAGGGGCCGGGAGCTGTTTTTT. It codes for CASSLVSPRGRELFF.

V and J are TRBV20-1 and TRBJ1-2, with 11 nucleotides matching TRBD1. V was pared by 2 bases and J by 4 bases, with 9 bases of the junction left unmatched. CDR3 size: 16 residues. Germline CDR1 reads DFQATT; CDR2 reads SNEGSKA (reference sequence). The CDR3 is CSARPFSGTGGYGYTF. The CDR3 DNA is TGCAGTGCTAGACCTTTCTCCGGGACAGGGGGCTATGGCTACACCTTC.

This rearrangement joins TRBV6-1 to TRBJ1-1; D remains ambiguous. Germline lookup yields CDR1 MNHNS and CDR2 SASEGT. This CDR3 is built from 13 residues. Trimming took 7 bases from V and 4 from J, leaving 13 bases between them. In DNA, the CDR3 is TGTGCCAGCACTAGCAATCTGGGCACTGAAGCTTTCTTT. Translated: CASTSNLGTEAFF.

V is TRBV28 and J is TRBJ2-3; a possible D gene is TRBD2 (7 bases). Trimming shortened V by 8 bases and J by 2 bases, and 14 bases separated the two germline ends. The CDR3 totals 14 residues. CDR1 and CDR2 (germline): MDHEN, SYDVKM. CDR3 sequence: CASVKGGDTDTQYF. DNA for the CDR3: TGTGCCAGCGTGAAGGGGGGGGACACAGATACGCAGTATTTT.

This rearrangement joins TRBV20-1 to TRBJ2-7; D is perhaps TRBD1 or TRBD2 (6 bases each). Germline V gene lookup returns CDR1 DFQATT and CDR2 SNEGSKA (reference sequence). The CDR3 runs to 15 residues. V lost 0 bases to trimming and J lost 0 bases, with 12 bases between them. CDR3: CSARDSWGASYEQYF. The CDR3 nucleotides read TGCAGTGCTAGAGATAGTTGGGGGGCCTCCTACGAGCAGTACTTC.

V and J are TRBV7-9 and TRBJ2-4; TRBD1 might be the D (5 bases). This CDR3 has 15 residues. V was shortened by 5 bases and J by 3 bases, with 14 bases between the two germline ends. Germline assignment: CDR1 SEHNR and CDR2 FQNEAQ (reference sequence). CDR3 amino acids: CASSLMGQYKNIQYF. The DNA of the CDR3 is TGTGCCAGCAGCCTCATGGGGCAGTACAAAAACATTCAGTACTTC.

The chain has TRBV20-1 and TRBJ2-1, with a tentative D call TRBD2 (6 bases). The germline V gene has CDR1 DFQATT and CDR2 SNEGSKA (reference sequence). V shed 6 bases and J shed 5 bases, with 23 bases lying between them. The CDR3 has 16 residues. This CDR3 is CSAGSGSAGLDNEQFF. The CDR3 region has the DNA TGCAGTGCAGGAAGCGGGTCGGCGGGTCTGGACAATGAGCAGTTCTTC.

The rearrangement joins TRBV20-1 to TRBJ2-3, with unresolved D. This CDR3 has 15 amino acids. V was pared by 3 bases and J by 5 bases, with 18 bases between. Germline V gives CDR1 DFQATT, CDR2 SNEGSKA (reference sequence). Here the CDR3 reads CSARPTPTLGDTQYF. DNA for the CDR3: TGCAGTGCTAGGCCGACACCTACCCTGGGAGATACGCAGTATTTT.

The J gene is TRBJ1-5, the V gene TRBV10-3; D perhaps matches TRBD1 (5 bases). The CDR3 is made up of 13 amino acids. Trimming removed 8 bases from V and 4 bases from J, with 12 bases in between. Per the germline V gene, CDR1 is ENHRY and CDR2 is SYGVKD. CDR3 sequence reads: CAIRRGANQPQHF. CDR3 in DNA: TGTGCCATCCGCAGAGGGGCAAATCAGCCCCAGCATTTT.

This clonotype occurred once. This chain connects TRBV7-3 to TRBJ1-2, with unresolved D. V shed 1 base and J shed 8 bases, with 11 bases lying between them. In germline, CDR1 is SGHTA, CDR2 FQGTGA. The CDR3 has 13 amino acids. The CDR3 nucleotides are TGTGCCAGCAGCTTAAAGTTCGGCTTAGGCTACACCTTC. Translating it yields CASSLKFGLGYTF.

The chain carries TRBV7-2 and TRBJ2-7; D may be TRBD2 (5 bases). V was shortened by 4 bases and J by 0 bases, with 13 bases between the two germline ends. Germline loops: CDR1 SGHTA, CDR2 FQGNSA. CDR3 size: 15 residues. CDR3 nucleotides: TGTGCCAGCAGCTATGGAGGAAGGAGCTCCTACGAGCAGTACTTC. Its protein product is CASSYGGRSSYEQYF.

The table lists this clonotype with a count of one. A much bigger clone sits one base away, suggesting this may be a read error. The chain links TRBV20-1 to TRBJ1-2; D remains ambiguous. CDR3 length: 13 residues. CDR1 and CDR2 (germline): DFQATT, SNEGSKA (reference sequence). The CDR3: CGARVPSNYGYTF. The CDR3 DNA reads TGCGGTGCTAGAGTCCCGAGTAACTATGGCTACACCTTC.

V usage is TRBV6-1 and J usage is TRBJ2-1; D not resolved. This CDR3 spans 12 amino acids. Germline assignment: CDR1 MNHNS and CDR2 SASEGT. The V and J ends lost 6 bases and 7 bases respectively, with 10 bases between them. CDR3 protein: CASSHTWNEQFF. The DNA for the CDR3 is TGTGCCAGCAGCCACACGTGGAATGAGCAGTTCTTC.